This record looks at one T cell receptor (beta chain) sequence and its context. CDR1 and CDR2 from the germline V gene are KGHDR and SFDVKD. V lost 0 bases to trimming and J lost 6 bases, with 17 bases between them. The CDR3 covers 16 residues. This sample was included in a study of blood T cells in healthy people across ages. Sample-barcoded 5' priming and a J-beta primer mix drove a second PCR of roughly 6 to 12 cycles. TCRdb called the 5' RACE reads again in MiXCR, with one record for every CDR3 protein. The sample comprises about 540,000 distinct CDR3 sequences, less than 25% of which are singletons, and 8.7% rests with the top ten. Separately, the same data were catalogued under a study of T cells of mothers and their children. That work adds: Not a single persistent microchimeric T cell clone was detected.

The TCR comes from a boy aged 5 to 17 in good health. Source material: blood. The gene calls are TRBV24-1 and TRBJ2-7; D is possibly TRBD1 (6 bases). Written as DNA, the CDR3 is TGTGCCACCAGTGATTTGGTTGCAGGGGTAGTTTGCGAGCAGTACTTC. Translating it yields CATSDLVAGVVCEQYF.